This passage covers 2 T cell receptor beta chains from one sample sequenced in a study of T cell responses to AZD1222 COVID-19 vaccine. Only in-frame clones appear in the TCRdb table, and some are missing; sequencing was by immunoSEQ multiplex PCR. The data show tens of thousands of clones, 90% seen once. The sequencing here drew on peripheral blood, taken on day 0 of AZD1222 vaccination. All receptors come from an adult in good health.

The chain couples TRBV29-1 to TRBJ1-2; 9 bases match TRBD1. The V segment lost 4 bases and the J segment 8 bases; nucleotides outside the gene matches: 2. Germline CDR1 SQVTM, CDR2 ANQGSEA. The CDR3 totals 11 residues. CDR3 in DNA: TGCAGCGTTGGACAGGGGGAAGGCTACACCTTC. Protein product: CSVGQGEGYTF.

This clone was picked up a small number of times. The chain links TRBV24-1 to TRBJ1-2, with 9 bases matching TRBD1. The CDR3 totals 14 residues. Germline CDR1 reads KGHDR; CDR2 reads SFDVKD. The junction had 8 bases not matched to a gene; V was cut back by 5 bases and J by 8 bases. CDR3 loop: CATSARTGVGGYTF. The CDR3 nucleotides are TGTGCCACCAGTGCCCGGACAGGGGTCGGCGGCTACACCTTC.